This T cell receptor (beta chain) was recovered during a study of shared clonotypes between healthy human individuals. About the study: With ages of 18 to 49, the donors were a couple of women and three men. Study results and limitations: With a handful of donors compared, around 4.7% of naive CD4 clonotypes were shared.

CDR1 is MNHEY and CDR2 is SVGAGI in the germline V gene. V dropped 8 bases and J dropped 0 bases, with 10 bases sitting between them. The CDR3 is made up of 13 amino acids. Only Caucasian adults living in Nashville, Tennessee served as donors. Assay: immunoSEQ multiplex PCR; the TCRdb copy retains only in-frame clones and omits some. Found here are a few million clones, nearly 97% of them singletons; the top ten hold 0.1% to 0.15%. For this clone: Its antigen is undetermined.

The clonotype was recovered from a man aged 18 to 29 in good health. This chain joins TRBV6-5 and TRBJ1-1, with D maybe TRBD1 (6 bases). Sequencing was carried out using naive CD4+ T cells sorted from blood. Subset noted: CD45RA+ positively selected. The CDR3: CASGGGMNTEAFF. Here the CDR3 DNA reads TGTGCCAGCGGAGGGGGTATGAACACTGAAGCTTTCTTT.